The source of this T cell receptor (beta chain) is a study of post-analysis software for immune sequencing data. At the level of the study: Relapsing-remitting, secondary progressive and progressive-relapsing multiple sclerosis were all included among the disease courses. Study results and caveats: With TRBV5-6, TRBV5-1 and TRBV20-1 included, about 5 TRBV segments were more frequent in patients than in controls. Controls significantly exceeded multiple sclerosis patients in normalized Chao1 diversity.

Every TCR beta cDNA library bore unique molecular identifiers. Input of roughly 0.85 to 11 million T cells yielded around 500,000 cDNA molecules. TCRdb recomputed calls from the PCR reads with MiXCR, one row per CDR3 protein. The sample yields 650,000 to 850,000 distinct CDR3 sequences, 35% to 55% seen once. Unmatched junction bases numbered 11, after V lost 4 bases and J lost 0 bases. Germline assignment: CDR1 SGHDT and CDR2 YYEEEE. The CDR3 extends over 17 amino acids. Of note for this clonotype: The antigen is undetermined.

Sequenced sample: blood. The clonotype was recovered from a girl aged 10 to 17 with multiple sclerosis. J is TRBJ2-7 and V is TRBV5-6; the match to TRBD2 covers 9 bases. CDR3 sequence (DNA): TGTGCCAGCAGCATGACTAGCGGAGCCGGGCCCTCCTACGAGCAGTACTTC. This gives the protein CASSMTSGAGPSYEQYF.